This T cell receptor beta chain was recovered during a study of OX40 agonist ivuxolimab in advanced cancers. Clones were sequenced by immunoSEQ multiplex PCR, and TCRdb holds only the in-frame ones, with some missing. The data contain approximately 60,000 clones, about 83% of them singletons. The CDR3 has 13 amino acids. The germline V and J ends were trimmed by 8 bases and 0 bases, with 5 bases remaining between them. Per germline, CDR1 SNHLY and CDR2 FYNNEI. The sample was CD4+ or CD8+ T cells sorted from blood, taken in a trial of the OX40 agonist ivuxolimab. This chain connects TRBV2 to TRBJ2-6; D unclear. The sequence came from an adult with an advanced solid tumor such as melanoma, head and neck, liver or kidney cancer. The CDR3 reads CASSGSGANVLTF. The CDR3 nucleotides read TGTGCCAGCTCTGGCTCTGGGGCCAACGTCCTGACTTTC.